Within the sample, the clone carrying this T cell receptor beta chain is medium-sized (0.01 to 0.1%). The source of the sample is a study of spatial heterogeneity in lung cancer. Background on the study: Consistent detection of more beta-chain than alpha-chain sequences was observed. A unique TCR and UMI combination showed up more than ten times in raw reads, on average.

Time point specified: sample taken at primary tumor resection. The donors, 72 patients with untreated early-stage non-small cell lung cancer, provided the samples. Material for sequencing was whole RNA from tumor, nontumor lung or frozen PBMC, left unsorted. One entry per CDR3 protein, called by TCRdb with MiXCR from the 5' RACE reads. The sample lists around 2,700 distinct CDR3 sequences; about 1.9% were seen once. CDR3 length: 13 amino acids. CDR1 is KGHDR and CDR2 is SFDVKD in the germline V gene. V gave up 3 bases and J gave up 10 bases, with 11 bases separating them. The sequenced sample was normal lung tissue next to the tumor, obtained at surgery. This chain links TRBV24-1 with TRBJ1-4, with D unresolved. This receptor was obtained from a male donor with early-stage non-small cell lung cancer. CDR3 DNA sequence: TGTGCCACCAGTGATCTCACGACGGGAAAACTGTTTTTT. Amino acid sequence: CATSDLTTGKLFF.